The 7 T cell receptor beta chains in this list originate from one sample, sequenced in a study of blood T cell repertoires in COVID-19. Sequencing was performed with immunoSEQ multiplex PCR; in TCRdb, only in-frame clones are kept and a portion is missing. Among 150,000 to 190,000 clones listed, around four fifths were seen once. The sequencing sample was made of PBMCs or T cells enriched from blood (not recorded which). The source is a man between 50 and 59 years old who had recovered from COVID-19.

This chain connects TRBV18 to TRBJ1-1, with D tentatively TRBD1 (5 bases). Germline CDR1 is KGHSH and CDR2 is LQKENI. Trimming shortened V by 5 bases and J by 2 bases, and 12 bases separated the two germline ends. This CDR3 comprises 14 residues. The CDR3 nucleotides are TGTGCCAGCTCAGGAGGGCAGGGAAACACTGAAGCTTTCTTT. As protein: CASSGGQGNTEAFF.

The chain combines TRBV7-2 with TRBJ2-1; D may be TRBD2 (6 bases). This CDR3 is 15 amino acids long. Germline lookup yields CDR1 SGHTA and CDR2 FQGNSA. The V end was cut by 4 bases, the J end by 8 bases, with 18 bases between. CDR3 protein: CASSSPSGLSHEQFF. As DNA, the CDR3 is TGTGCCAGCAGCTCGCCCTCTGGACTATCCCATGAGCAGTTCTTC.

This chain links TRBV18 with TRBJ1-3; the D is unclear. Germline loops: CDR1 KGHSH, CDR2 LQKENI. V was trimmed by 0 bases and J by 2 bases, leaving 14 bases between them. The CDR3 contains 17 residues. The DNA of the CDR3 is TGTGCCAGCTCACCACCGAGCCAGGCATTAGCTGGAAACACCATATATTTT. Its translation: CASSPPSQALAGNTIYF.

The chain uses TRBV5-4 and TRBJ2-1; 9 bases align to TRBD2. Germline V gene sequence: CDR1 SGHNT, CDR2 YYREEE (reference sequence). V was clipped by 4 bases and J by 4 bases; unmatched bases: 9. The CDR3 totals 16 residues. This chain's CDR3 is CASSLGASGAYNEQFF. In nucleotides, the CDR3 is TGTGCCAGCAGCCTAGGGGCTAGCGGGGCGTACAATGAGCAGTTCTTC.

CDR3 sequence (DNA): TGTGCCAGCAGCCAAGGGCGGACAGACTATGGCTACACCTTC. It translates to CASSQGRTDYGYTF. The chain recombines TRBV14 with TRBJ1-2; tentatively, D is TRBD1 (6 bases). Trimming cost V 1 base and J 3 bases, with 9 bases left between them. The V gene's germline CDR1 is SGHDN and CDR2 FVKESK. CDR3 length: 14 amino acids.

This chain uses TRBV15 with TRBJ2-5, with 8 bases matching TRBD1. J gave up 5 bases and V 0 bases, and 11 bases lay outside the gene matches. Looked up from germline, CDR1 is LNHNV and CDR2 is YYDKDF (reference sequence). This CDR3 spans 17 amino acids. This CDR3 is CATSREGQGAKKETQYF. CDR3 coding DNA: TGTGCCACCAGCAGAGAGGGGCAGGGGGCGAAGAAGGAGACCCAGTACTTC.

The chain combines TRBV7-9 with TRBJ2-5, with 12 bases fitting TRBD2. J was trimmed by 1 base and V by 5 bases; bases with no gene match: 8. CDR3 length: 17 amino acids. Germline CDR1 is SEHNR and CDR2 is FQNEAQ (reference sequence). Written as DNA, the CDR3 is TGTGCCAGCAGCCGCGAACTAGCGGGGGGCCCCCAAGAGACCCAGTACTTC. Translating it yields CASSRELAGGPQETQYF.